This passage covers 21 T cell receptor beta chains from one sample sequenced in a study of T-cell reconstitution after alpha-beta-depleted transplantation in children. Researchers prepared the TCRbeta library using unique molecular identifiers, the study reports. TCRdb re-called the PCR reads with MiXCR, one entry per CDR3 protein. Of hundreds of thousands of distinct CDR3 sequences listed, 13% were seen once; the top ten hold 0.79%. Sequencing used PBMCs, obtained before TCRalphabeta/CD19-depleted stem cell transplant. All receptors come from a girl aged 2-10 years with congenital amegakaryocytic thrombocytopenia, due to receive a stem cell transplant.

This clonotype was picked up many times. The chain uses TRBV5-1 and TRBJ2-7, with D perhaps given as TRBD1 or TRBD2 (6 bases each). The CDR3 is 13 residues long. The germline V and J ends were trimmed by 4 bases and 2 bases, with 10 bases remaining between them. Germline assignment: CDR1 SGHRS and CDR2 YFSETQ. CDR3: CASSAGQTYEQYF. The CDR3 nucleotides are TGCGCCAGCAGCGCGGGACAAACCTACGAGCAGTACTTC.

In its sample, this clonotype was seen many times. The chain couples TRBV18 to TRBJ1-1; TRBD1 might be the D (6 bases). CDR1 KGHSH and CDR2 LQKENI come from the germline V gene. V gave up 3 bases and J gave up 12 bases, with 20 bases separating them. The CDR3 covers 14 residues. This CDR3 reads CASSPTEAEQGTFF. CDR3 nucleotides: TGTGCCAGCTCACCTACTGAAGCGGAGCAGGGGACTTTCTTT.

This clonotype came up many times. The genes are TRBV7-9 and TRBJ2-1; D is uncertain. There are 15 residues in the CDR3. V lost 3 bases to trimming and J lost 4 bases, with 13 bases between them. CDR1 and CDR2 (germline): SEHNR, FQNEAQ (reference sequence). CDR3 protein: CASSFKAPPYNEQFF. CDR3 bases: TGTGCCAGCAGCTTCAAAGCTCCCCCGTACAATGAGCAGTTCTTC. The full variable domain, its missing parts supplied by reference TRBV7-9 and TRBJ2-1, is DTGVSQNPRHKITKRGQNVTFRCDPISEHNRLYWYRQTLGQGPEFLTYFQNEAQLEKSRLLSDRFSAERPKGSFSTLEIQRTEQGDSAMYLCASSFKAPPYNEQFFGPGTRLTVL.

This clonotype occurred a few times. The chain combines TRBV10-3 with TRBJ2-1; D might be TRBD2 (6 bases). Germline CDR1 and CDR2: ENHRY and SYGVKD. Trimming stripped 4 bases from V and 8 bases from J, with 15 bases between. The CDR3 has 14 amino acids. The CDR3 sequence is CAISVRVGGDEQFF. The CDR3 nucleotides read TGTGCCATCAGTGTCAGGGTAGGAGGGGATGAGCAGTTCTTC.

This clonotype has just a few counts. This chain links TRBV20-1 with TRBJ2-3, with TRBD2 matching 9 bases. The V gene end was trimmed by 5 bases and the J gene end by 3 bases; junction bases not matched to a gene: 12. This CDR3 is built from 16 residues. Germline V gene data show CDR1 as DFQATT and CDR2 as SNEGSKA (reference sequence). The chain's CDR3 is CSADQAIAGVTDTQYF. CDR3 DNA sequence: TGCAGTGCTGACCAAGCTATAGCGGGAGTTACAGATACGCAGTATTTT.

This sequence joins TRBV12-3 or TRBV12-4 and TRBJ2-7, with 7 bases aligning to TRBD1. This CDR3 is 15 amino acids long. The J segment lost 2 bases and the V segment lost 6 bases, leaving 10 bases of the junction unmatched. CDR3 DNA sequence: TGTGCCAGCAGGGTCGACAGGGTGAGGACCTACGAGCAGTACTTC. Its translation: CASRVDRVRTYEQYF.

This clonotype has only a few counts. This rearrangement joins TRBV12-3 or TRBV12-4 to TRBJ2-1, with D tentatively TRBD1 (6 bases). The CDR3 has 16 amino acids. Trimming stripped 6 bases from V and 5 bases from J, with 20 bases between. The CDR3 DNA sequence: TGTGCCAGCAGACCCCCAAGGCTAGGGGGTAACAATGAGCAGTTCTTC. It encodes CASRPPRLGGNNEQFF.

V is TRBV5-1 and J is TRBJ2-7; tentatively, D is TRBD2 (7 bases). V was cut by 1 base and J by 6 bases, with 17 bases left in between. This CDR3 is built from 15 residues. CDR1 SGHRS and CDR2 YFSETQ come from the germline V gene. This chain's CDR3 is CASSLRRSGGLEQYF. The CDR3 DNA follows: TGCGCCAGCAGCTTGAGAAGATCGGGGGGCCTCGAGCAGTACTTC.

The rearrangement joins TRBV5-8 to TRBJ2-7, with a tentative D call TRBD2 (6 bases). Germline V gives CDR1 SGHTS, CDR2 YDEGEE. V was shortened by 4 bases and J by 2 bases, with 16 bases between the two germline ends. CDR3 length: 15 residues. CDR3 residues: CASSAQRDSTYEQYF. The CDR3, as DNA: TGTGCCAGCAGCGCACAACGGGACTCGACCTACGAGCAGTACTTC.

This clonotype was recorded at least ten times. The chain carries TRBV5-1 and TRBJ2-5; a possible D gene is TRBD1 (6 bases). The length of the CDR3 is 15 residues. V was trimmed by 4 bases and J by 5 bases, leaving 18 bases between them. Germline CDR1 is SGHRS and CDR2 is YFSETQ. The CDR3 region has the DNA TGCGCCAGCAGCCCTCCGGGACACCCTTCGGAGACCCAGTACTTC. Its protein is CASSPPGHPSETQYF.

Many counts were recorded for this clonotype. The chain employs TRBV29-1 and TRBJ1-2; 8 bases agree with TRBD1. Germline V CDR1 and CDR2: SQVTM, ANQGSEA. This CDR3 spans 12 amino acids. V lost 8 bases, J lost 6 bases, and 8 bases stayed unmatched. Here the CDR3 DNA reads TGCAGCTCGTCGGGACAGGACGATGGCTACACCTTC. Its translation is CSSSGQDDGYTF.

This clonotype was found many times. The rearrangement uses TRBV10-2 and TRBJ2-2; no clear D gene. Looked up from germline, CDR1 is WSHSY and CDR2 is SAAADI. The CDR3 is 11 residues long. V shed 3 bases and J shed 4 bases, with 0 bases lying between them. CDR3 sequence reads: CASSDTGELFF. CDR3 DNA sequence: TGCGCCAGCAGTGACACCGGGGAGCTGTTTTTT.

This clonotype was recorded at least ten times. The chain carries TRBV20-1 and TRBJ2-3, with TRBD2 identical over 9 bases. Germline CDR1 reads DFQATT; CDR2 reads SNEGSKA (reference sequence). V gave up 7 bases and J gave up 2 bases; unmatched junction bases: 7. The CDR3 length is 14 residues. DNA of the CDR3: TGCAGTGTCGTTAGCGGGGGTAACACAGATACGCAGTATTTT. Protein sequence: CSVVSGGNTDTQYF.

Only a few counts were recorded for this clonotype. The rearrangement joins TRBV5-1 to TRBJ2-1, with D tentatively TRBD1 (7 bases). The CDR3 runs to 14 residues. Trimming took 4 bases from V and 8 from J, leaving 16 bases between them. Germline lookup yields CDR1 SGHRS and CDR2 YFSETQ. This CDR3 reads CASSTQGGNYEQFF. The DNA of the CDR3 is TGCGCCAGCAGCACTCAGGGGGGTAACTATGAGCAGTTCTTC.

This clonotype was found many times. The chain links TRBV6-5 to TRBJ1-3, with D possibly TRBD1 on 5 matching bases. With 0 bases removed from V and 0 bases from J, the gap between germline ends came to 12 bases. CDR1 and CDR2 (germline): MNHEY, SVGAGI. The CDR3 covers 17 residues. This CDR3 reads CASSYSPHGGSGNTIYF. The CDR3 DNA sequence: TGTGCCAGCAGTTACTCGCCCCACGGGGGCTCTGGAAACACCATATATTTT.

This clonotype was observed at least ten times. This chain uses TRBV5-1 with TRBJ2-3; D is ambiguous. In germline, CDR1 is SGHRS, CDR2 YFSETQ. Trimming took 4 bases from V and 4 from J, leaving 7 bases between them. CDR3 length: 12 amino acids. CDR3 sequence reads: CASSQTSDTQYF. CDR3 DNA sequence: TGCGCCAGCAGCCAGACCTCAGATACGCAGTATTTT.

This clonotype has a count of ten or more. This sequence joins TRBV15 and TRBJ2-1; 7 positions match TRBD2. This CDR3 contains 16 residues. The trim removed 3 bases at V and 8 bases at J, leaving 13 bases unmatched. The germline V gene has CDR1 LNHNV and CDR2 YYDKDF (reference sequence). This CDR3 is CATSRGAGTFRDEQFF. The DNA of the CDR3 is TGTGCCACCAGCAGGGGAGCGGGAACCTTTCGGGATGAGCAGTTCTTC.

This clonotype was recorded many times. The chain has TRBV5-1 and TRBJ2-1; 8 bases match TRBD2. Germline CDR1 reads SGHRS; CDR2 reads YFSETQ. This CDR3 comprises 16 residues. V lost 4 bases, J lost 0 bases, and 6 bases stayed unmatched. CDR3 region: CASSQLAESSYNEQFF. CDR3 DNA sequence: TGCGCCAGCAGCCAACTAGCGGAGAGCTCCTACAATGAGCAGTTCTTC. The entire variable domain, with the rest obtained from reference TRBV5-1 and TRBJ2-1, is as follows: KAGVTQTPRYLIKTRGQQVTLSCSPISGHRSVSWYQQTPGQGLQFLFEYFSETQRNKGNFPGRFSGRQFSNSRSEMNVSTLELGDSALYLCASSQLAESSYNEQFFGPGTRLTVL.

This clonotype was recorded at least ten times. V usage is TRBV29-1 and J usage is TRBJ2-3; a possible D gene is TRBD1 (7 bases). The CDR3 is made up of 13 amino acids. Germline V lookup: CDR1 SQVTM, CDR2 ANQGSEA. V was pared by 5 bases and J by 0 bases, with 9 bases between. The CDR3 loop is CSVQGGSTDTQYF. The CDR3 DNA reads TGCAGCGTTCAGGGGGGTAGCACAGATACGCAGTATTTT.

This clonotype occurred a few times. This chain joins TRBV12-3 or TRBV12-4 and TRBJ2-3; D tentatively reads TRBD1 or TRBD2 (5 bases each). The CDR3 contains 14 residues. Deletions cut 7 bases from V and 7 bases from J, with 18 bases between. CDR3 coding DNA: TGTGCCAGCACCCCGGGGCTCGATGGGAATACGCAGTATTTT. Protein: CASTPGLDGNTQYF.

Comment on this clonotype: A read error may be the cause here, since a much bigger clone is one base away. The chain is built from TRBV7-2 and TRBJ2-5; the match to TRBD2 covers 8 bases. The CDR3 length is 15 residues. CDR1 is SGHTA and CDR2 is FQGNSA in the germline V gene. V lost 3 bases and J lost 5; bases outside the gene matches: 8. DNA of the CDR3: TGTGCCAGCAGCTTTAGCGGGAACATTGGGGAGACCCAGTACTTC. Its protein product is CASSFSGNIGETQYF.